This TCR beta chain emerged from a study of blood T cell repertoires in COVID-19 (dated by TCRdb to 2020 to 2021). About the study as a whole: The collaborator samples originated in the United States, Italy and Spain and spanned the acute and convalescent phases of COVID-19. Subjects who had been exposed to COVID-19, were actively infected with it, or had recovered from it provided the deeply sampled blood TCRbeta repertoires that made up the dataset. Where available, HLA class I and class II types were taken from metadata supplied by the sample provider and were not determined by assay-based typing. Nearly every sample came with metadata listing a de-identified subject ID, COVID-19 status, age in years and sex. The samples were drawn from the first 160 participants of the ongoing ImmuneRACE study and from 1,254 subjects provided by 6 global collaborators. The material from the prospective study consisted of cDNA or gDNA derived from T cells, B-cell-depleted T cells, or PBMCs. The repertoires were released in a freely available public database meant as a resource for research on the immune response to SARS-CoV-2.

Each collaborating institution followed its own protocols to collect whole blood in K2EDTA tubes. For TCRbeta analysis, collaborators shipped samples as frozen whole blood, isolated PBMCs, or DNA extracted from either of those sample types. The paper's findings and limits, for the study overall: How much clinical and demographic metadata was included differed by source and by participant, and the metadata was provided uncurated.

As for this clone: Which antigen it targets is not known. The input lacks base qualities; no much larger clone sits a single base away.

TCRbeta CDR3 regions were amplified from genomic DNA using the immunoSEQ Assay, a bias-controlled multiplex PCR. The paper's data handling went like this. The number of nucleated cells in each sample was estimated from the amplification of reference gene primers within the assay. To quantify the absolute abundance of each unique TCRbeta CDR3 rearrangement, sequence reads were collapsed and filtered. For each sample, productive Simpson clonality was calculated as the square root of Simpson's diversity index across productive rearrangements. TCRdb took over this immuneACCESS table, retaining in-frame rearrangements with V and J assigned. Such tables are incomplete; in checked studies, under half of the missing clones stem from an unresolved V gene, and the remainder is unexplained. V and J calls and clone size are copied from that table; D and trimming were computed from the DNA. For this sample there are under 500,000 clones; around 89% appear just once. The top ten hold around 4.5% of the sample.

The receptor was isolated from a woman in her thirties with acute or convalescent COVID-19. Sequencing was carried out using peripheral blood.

CDR3 region: CASSSTGKSYEQYF. The DNA sequence is as follows: TGTGCCAGCTCATCCACAGGGAAGAGCTACGAGCAGTACTTC. The sequence links TRBV18 to TRBJ2-7; perhaps TRBD1 is the D gene, with 6 bases matching. There are 14 amino acids in the CDR3, from cysteine to phenylalanine inclusive. Only CDR3 DNA remains: 42 bases, in frame from the first base. Reading the germline V gene gives CDR1 KGHSH and CDR2 LQKENI. Cut back by 5 bases and 3 bases, the V and J ends lie 14 bases apart.